Following are 30 T cell receptor beta chains from one sample sequenced in a study of T-cell reconstitution after alpha-beta-depleted transplantation in children. Unique molecular identifiers were incorporated during preparation of the TCRbeta library. One entry per CDR3 protein results from TCRdb running MiXCR on the PCR reads. The sample has 450,000 to 550,000 distinct CDR3 sequences; more than 9.5% are singletons. This material consisted of PBMCs, mostly from graft donor cells, taken 180 days after TCRalphabeta/CD19-depleted stem cell transplant. The receptors come from a female patient aged 2 to 10 who had a stem cell transplant for aplastic anemia, so the T cells may come from the graft donor.

The table lists this clonotype with a few counts. CDR3 in DNA: TGTGCCATCAGTGAGCCCCAGGCAGGGAATGGCTACACCTTC. Its protein product is CAISEPQAGNGYTF. The genes are TRBV10-3 and TRBJ1-2, with a tentative D call TRBD1 (5 bases). CDR3 size: 14 residues. Germline CDR1 ENHRY, CDR2 SYGVKD. V was cut by 2 bases and J by 6 bases, with 13 bases left in between.

This clonotype was counted a few times. This rearrangement joins TRBV20-1 to TRBJ2-2; 14 bases are a match to TRBD2. The V gene end was trimmed by 5 bases and the J gene end by 9 bases; junction bases not matched to a gene: 2. The CDR3 consists of 13 residues. Germline assignment: CDR1 DFQATT and CDR2 SNEGSKA (reference sequence). CDR3 loop: CSAGTSGSRELFF. CDR3 nucleotide sequence: TGCAGTGCTGGGACTAGCGGGAGTAGGGAGCTGTTTTTT.

This clonotype was observed at least ten times. The rearrangement links TRBV27 to TRBJ2-7; TRBD2 matches at 7 bases. In germline, CDR1 is MNHEY, CDR2 SMNVEV (reference sequence). The ends lost 6 bases at V and 6 bases at J; junction bases unmatched: 17. This CDR3 has 16 amino acids. The CDR3 spells CASSFLGAGDLSEQYF. The CDR3 DNA is TGTGCCAGCAGCTTCCTAGGCGCGGGGGACCTCTCCGAGCAGTACTTC.

This clonotype was seen more than once but under ten times. V usage is TRBV4-2 and J usage is TRBJ2-1; D remains unclear. CDR1 LGHNA and CDR2 YNFKEQ come from the germline V gene. Between the trimmed V and J ends, which lost 1 base and 8 bases, there was a span of 12 bases. CDR3 length equals 14 residues. This CDR3 reads CASSQGQEWDEQFF. The DNA of the CDR3 is TGTGCCAGCAGCCAAGGGCAGGAGTGGGATGAGCAGTTCTTC.

This clonotype was picked up a small number of times. The chain joins TRBV11-2 to TRBJ2-7; D is possibly TRBD2 (6 bases). Germline lookup yields CDR1 SGHAT and CDR2 FQNNGV. The CDR3 consists of 14 residues. V gave up 1 base and J gave up 7 bases, with 14 bases separating them. CDR3 region: CASSLGPGVGEQYF. CDR3 in DNA: TGTGCCAGCAGCTTAGGTCCGGGAGTTGGGGAGCAGTACTTC.

V is TRBV29-1 and J is TRBJ1-2, with 7 bases that match TRBD1. Germline-derived CDR1 and CDR2 are SQVTM and ANQGSEA. J lost 3 bases, V lost 8 bases, and 12 bases had no gene match. This CDR3 has 14 residues. CDR3 DNA: TGCAGCTATTGGGCAGGGGGGGAGGACTATGGCTACACCTTC. This codes for CSYWAGGEDYGYTF.

This clonotype was picked up many times. The chain uses TRBV25-1 and TRBJ2-1; 14 bases are shared with TRBD2. The V gene end was trimmed by 1 base and the J gene end by 7 bases; junction bases not matched to a gene: 6. Germline CDR1 reads MGHDK; CDR2 reads SYGVNS. This CDR3 has 17 amino acids. CDR3 sequence: CASSELGTSGGGNEQFF. DNA for the CDR3: TGTGCCAGCAGTGAATTGGGGACTAGCGGGGGTGGGAATGAGCAGTTCTTC.

J is TRBJ1-1 and V is TRBV7-8; D possibly corresponds to TRBD1 (5 bases). V lost 2 bases, J lost 1 base, and 11 bases lay in between. CDR1 SGHVS and CDR2 FQNEAQ come from the germline V gene. CDR3 length equals 15 residues. The CDR3 sequence: CASSLIGHSNTEAFF. CDR3 in DNA: TGTGCCAGCAGCTTAATAGGACACTCGAACACTGAAGCTTTCTTT.

In this sample, this clonotype turned up once. This chain connects TRBV11-2 to TRBJ2-3, with unresolved D. Germline V gives CDR1 SGHAT, CDR2 FQNNGV. Deletions cut 8 bases from V and 5 bases from J, with 20 bases between. CDR3 length: 15 residues. CDR3 protein: CASGSRHVAVDTQYF. In DNA, the CDR3 is TGTGCCAGCGGATCCAGACACGTAGCCGTAGATACGCAGTATTTT.

J is TRBJ2-1 and V is TRBV10-3, with 9 bases that match TRBD2. V shed 3 bases and J 3 bases; nucleotides not matched to a gene: 3. Germline V lookup: CDR1 ENHRY, CDR2 SYGVKD. The CDR3 totals 15 residues. This CDR3 reads CAISDRAGGYNEQFF. The CDR3 nucleotides are TGTGCCATCAGTGATAGAGCGGGGGGCTACAATGAGCAGTTCTTC.

This clonotype was counted only a few times. The chain joins TRBV5-1 to TRBJ2-7; 11 bases align to TRBD1. The V gene end was trimmed by 3 bases and the J gene end by 2 bases; junction bases not matched to a gene: 13. The CDR3 extends over 18 amino acids. Germline CDR1 reads SGHRS; CDR2 reads YFSETQ. The CDR3 protein is CASSYAERDRGITYEQYF. DNA for the CDR3: TGCGCCAGCAGCTACGCCGAACGGGACAGGGGGATCACCTACGAGCAGTACTTC.

This clonotype was counted a few times. J is TRBJ1-1 and V is TRBV12-3 or TRBV12-4; 8 bases agree with TRBD1. The V and J ends lost 5 bases and 8 bases, in that order; junction bases with no gene match: 10. There are 14 residues in the CDR3. CDR3: CASSPRTGNLEAFF. DNA for the CDR3: TGTGCCAGCAGTCCTAGGACAGGGAACTTAGAAGCTTTCTTT.

This sequence joins TRBV5-6 and TRBJ2-2; D gene unclear. CDR1 is SGHDT, CDR2 YYEEEE, per germline. The length of the CDR3 is 14 residues. The V and J ends lost 0 bases and 0 bases respectively, with 3 bases between them. The CDR3 sequence: CASSLESNTGELFF. CDR3 bases: TGTGCCAGCAGCTTGGAATCGAACACCGGGGAGCTGTTTTTT.

This chain uses TRBV24-1 with TRBJ1-4; D perhaps matches TRBD1 (5 bases). Germline assignment: CDR1 KGHDR and CDR2 SFDVKD. Trimming took 9 bases from V and 6 from J, leaving 16 bases between them. The CDR3 length is 14 residues. CDR3 DNA sequence: TGTGCCACCTCAACCGGGGGACCGGATGAAAAACTGTTTTTT. Translating gives CATSTGGPDEKLFF.

This clonotype has ten or more counts. The V call is TRBV28, the J call TRBJ2-4; D is unresolved. Germline V CDR1 and CDR2: MDHEN, SYDVKM. V was pared by 2 bases and J by 8 bases, with 7 bases between. The CDR3 extends over 12 amino acids. The CDR3 here is CASSLIRDIQYF. The DNA for the CDR3 is TGTGCCAGCAGTTTAATTCGAGACATTCAGTACTTC.

This clonotype was seen only a few times. The rearrangement uses TRBV28 and TRBJ2-5; 9 positions agree with TRBD1. The CDR3 has 15 residues. V trimming: 6 bases; J trimming: 5 bases; junction bases outside the gene matches: 10. Germline values: CDR1 MDHEN, CDR2 SYDVKM. The CDR3 DNA sequence: TGTGCCAGCAGCCGTACAGGGGGCGCCTGGGAGACCCAGTACTTC. Encoded protein: CASSRTGGAWETQYF.

The CDR3 DNA is TGTGCCAGCAGCCGGGACAGGTACCTCACAAGGGAGCAGTACGTC. Translating gives CASSRDRYLTREQYV. The chain recombines TRBV5-5 with TRBJ2-7; TRBD1 matches 8 bases. There are 15 residues in the CDR3. Trimming at V came to 4 bases and at J to 7 bases, leaving 13 bases not matched to a gene. CDR1 and CDR2 from the germline V gene are SGHKS and YYEKEE (reference sequence).

The chain has TRBV7-3 and TRBJ2-2; D may match TRBD1 or TRBD2 (6 bases each). V lost 5 bases and J 4 bases, leaving 20 bases between the germline ends. The germline V gene has CDR1 SGHTA and CDR2 FQGTGA. This CDR3 has 17 amino acids. The CDR3 is CASSSNGGGPGTGELFF. The CDR3 DNA is TGTGCCAGCAGCAGCAACGGTGGGGGGCCGGGCACCGGGGAGCTGTTTTTT.

The sample holds many counts of this clonotype. The chain couples TRBV20-1 to TRBJ2-1; D perhaps matches TRBD2 (5 bases). The CDR3 spans 17 residues. V was trimmed by 1 base and J by 3 bases, leaving 19 bases between them. Germline lookup yields CDR1 DFQATT and CDR2 SNEGSKA (reference sequence). The CDR3 bases are TGCAGTGCTAGAGCTGAAGTACCCCCGGGATACTACAATGAGCAGTTCTTC. It codes for CSARAEVPPGYYNEQFF.

The chain employs TRBV23-1 and TRBJ2-5; tentatively, D is TRBD1 (5 bases). TRBV23-1 falls under the ORF class, with uncertain function. V was shortened by 4 bases and J by 2 bases, with 17 bases between the two germline ends. This CDR3 spans 16 amino acids. This CDR3 is CASSLGPGPEQETQYF. The CDR3 region has the DNA TGCGCCAGCAGTCTGGGGCCTGGACCGGAACAAGAGACCCAGTACTTC.

Only a few counts were recorded for this clonotype. The chain has TRBV12-3 or TRBV12-4 and TRBJ2-7; unclear D gene. The V gene lost 6 bases and the J gene lost 2 bases, with 8 bases spanning the gap. The CDR3 sequence is 12 residues long. CDR3 amino acids: CASRDGPYEQYF. For the CDR3, the DNA is TGTGCCAGCAGGGACGGACCCTACGAGCAGTACTTC.

This clonotype was picked up a small number of times. V gene TRBV4-2 combines with J gene TRBJ1-2, with D unclear. CDR3 length: 15 residues. CDR1 and CDR2 from the germline V gene are LGHNA and YNFKEQ. V was trimmed by 0 bases and J by 6 bases, leaving 14 bases between them. CDR3: CASSQEKASINGYTF. The CDR3 nucleotides read TGTGCCAGCAGCCAAGAGAAGGCCAGTATTAATGGCTACACCTTC.

The table lists this clonotype with a few counts. The chain couples TRBV9 to TRBJ2-1; 9 nucleotides match TRBD2. The V segment lost 4 bases and the J segment 8 bases; nucleotides outside the gene matches: 7. The germline V gene has CDR1 SGDLS and CDR2 YYNGEE. The CDR3 sequence is 14 residues long. The CDR3 sequence: CASSFGTSIYEQFF. The CDR3 bases are TGTGCCAGCAGCTTCGGGACTAGCATATATGAGCAGTTCTTC.

The rearrangement uses TRBV19 and TRBJ2-2, with 10 bases fitting TRBD1. The CDR3 totals 15 residues. Germline V gene sequence: CDR1 LNHDA, CDR2 SQIVND (reference sequence). With 5 bases clipped from V and 3 bases from J, the junction kept 3 bases outside the gene matches. CDR3 sequence reads: CASSWDRGYTGELFF. The DNA for the CDR3 is TGTGCCAGTAGTTGGGACAGGGGTTACACCGGGGAGCTGTTTTTT.

There are many counts of this clonotype. The chain employs TRBV12-3 or TRBV12-4 and TRBJ1-1; D unclear. Trimming stripped 7 bases from V and 4 bases from J, with 19 bases between. CDR3 length: 15 residues. The CDR3 sequence is CASTFSLGSSTEAFF. CDR3 bases: TGTGCCAGCACCTTCTCTCTGGGTTCAAGCACTGAAGCTTTCTTT.

The chain uses TRBV10-3 and TRBJ2-1; D might be TRBD1 (5 bases). This CDR3 has 15 amino acids. Germline-derived CDR1 and CDR2 are ENHRY and SYGVKD. V gave up 3 bases and J gave up 5 bases, with 14 bases separating them. In DNA form, the CDR3 reads TGTGCCATCAGTGATGGTTGGGGCCCACACAATGAGCAGTTCTTC. Protein sequence: CAISDGWGPHNEQFF.

This clonotype was recorded many times. The chain couples TRBV28 to TRBJ1-1; D might be TRBD1 (6 bases). Germline V gene lookup returns CDR1 MDHEN and CDR2 SYDVKM. V shed 7 bases and J shed 0 bases, with 18 bases lying between them. This CDR3 is built from 16 residues. The CDR3 loop reads CASIPPLGTMNTEAFF. The CDR3 coding sequence is TGTGCCAGCATACCTCCCCTGGGGACAATGAACACTGAAGCTTTCTTT.

This clonotype has at least ten counts. The rearrangement joins TRBV29-1 to TRBJ2-7; D is unclear. There are 10 residues in the CDR3. V was cut by 7 bases and J by 1 base, with 5 bases left in between. Germline assignment: CDR1 SQVTM and CDR2 ANQGSEA. The CDR3 nucleotides are TGCAGCGCTTTATCCTACGAGCAGTACTTC. It is translated as CSALSYEQYF.

This clonotype has ten or more counts. The chain couples TRBV24-1 to TRBJ2-7; D possibly corresponds to TRBD2 (5 bases). Looked up from germline, CDR1 is KGHDR and CDR2 is SFDVKD. This CDR3 contains 15 residues. The V end lost 3 bases, the J end lost 1 base, and 12 bases lay between the germline ends. The chain's CDR3 is CATSDPTAGSYEQYV. As DNA, the CDR3 is TGTGCCACCAGTGATCCCACGGCGGGTTCCTACGAGCAGTACGTC.

This clonotype was seen a few times. The rearrangement joins TRBV27 to TRBJ1-2; the D is unclear. The CDR3 runs 11 residues. Germline lookup yields CDR1 MNHEY and CDR2 SMNVEV (reference sequence). Trimming took off 5 bases at V and 7 bases at J, with 8 bases between the two ends. CDR3: CASSIGSGYTF. CDR3 bases: TGTGCCAGCAGTATTGGGTCTGGCTACACCTTC.